This T cell receptor (beta chain) was found in a study of human T cells and chemical hapten exposure. Across the study: Diphenylcyclopropenone, dosed weekly to the scalp, was given to patients throughout the roughly 22-week study. Patch tests put 0.01% DPC on the upper back, and the results were checked at 6 days.

The time point denotes: patch test 1, 2 weeks after DPC sensitization. Specified treatment: therapeutic diphenylcyclopropenone sensitization with weekly scalp DPC. Each CDR3 protein gets one entry after TCRdb re-called the RACE reads with MiXCR. Of fewer than 400,000 distinct CDR3 sequences listed, around 7% were seen once; the top ten hold approximately 8%. This CDR3 contains 14 residues. The J segment lost 6 bases and the V segment lost 4 bases, leaving 10 bases of the junction unmatched. Germline V CDR1 and CDR2: DFQATT, SNEGSKA (reference sequence). Whole-study findings and limits: It was expanded TCRs that formed significantly more large CDR3 similarity clusters than controls did.

This clonotype was detected a few times. Its antigen is not known. The source material was whole blood, sampled in connection with sensitization to the hapten diphenylcyclopropenone (DPC). The chain couples TRBV20-1 to TRBJ2-7; 9 bases are a match to TRBD1. This receptor was taken from a woman aged 18 to 35 with alopecia areata. Some clones in this sample may be carry-over from other donors' samples. Here the CDR3 reads CSATGPGTGLEQYF. The DNA of the CDR3 is TGCAGTGCTACGGGTCCCGGGACAGGGCTCGAGCAGTACTTC.